This entry concerns a single T cell receptor (beta chain). Its antigen is still unknown. These data are taken from a study of CD8+ T cells in alopecia areata. General study points: Relative to mice, TCR sharing across patients was less clear, a difference possibly HLA-related.

CDR3 length: 16 residues. V was pared by 10 bases and J by 6 bases, with 18 bases of the junction left unmatched. Per the germline V gene, CDR1 is SNHLY and CDR2 is FYNNEI. RNA extraction was followed by reverse transcription into cDNA, which acted as the sequencing template. Only in-frame clones appear in the TCRdb table, and some are missing; sequencing was by immunoSEQ multiplex PCR. This sample has approximately 100,000 clones, with 86% found just once. Treatment meaning: oral pan-JAK inhibitor, 5-10 mg twice daily. Cell sorting was applied to PBMCs, and CD4+ and CD8+ T cells were collected. The sequence came from a human donor with alopecia areata. This rearrangement joins TRBV2 to TRBJ2-1, with 7 bases matching TRBD2. The sequencing here drew on CD8+ T cells sorted from blood, taken at approximately week 34, from a patient treated with tofacitinib. CDR3 amino acids: CATQSPGRSGINEQFF. The CDR3 nucleotides read TGTGCCACCCAGTCGCCGGGGAGAAGCGGGATCAATGAGCAGTTCTTC.